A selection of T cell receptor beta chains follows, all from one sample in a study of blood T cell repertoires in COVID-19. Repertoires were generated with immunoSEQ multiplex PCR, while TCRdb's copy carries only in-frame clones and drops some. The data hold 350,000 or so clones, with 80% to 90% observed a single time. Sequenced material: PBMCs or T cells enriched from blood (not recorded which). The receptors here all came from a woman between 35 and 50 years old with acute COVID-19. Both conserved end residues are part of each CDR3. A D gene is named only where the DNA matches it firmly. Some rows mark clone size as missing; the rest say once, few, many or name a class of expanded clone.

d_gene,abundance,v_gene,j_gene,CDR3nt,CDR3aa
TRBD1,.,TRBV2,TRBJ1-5,TGTGCCAGCAGGCCTTATGGACAGGGGTTTTCTTATAGCAATCAGCCCCAGCATTTT,CASRPYGQGFSYSNQPQHF
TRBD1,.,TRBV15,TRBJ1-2,TGTGCCACCAGCAGGAAGAGGACAGGGAATACCTATGGCTACACCTTC,CATSRKRTGNTYGYTF
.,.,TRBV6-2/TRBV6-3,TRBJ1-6,TGTGCCAGCAGCTCCCCACGACAGCGTAATTCACCCCTCCACTTT,CASSSPRQRNSPLHF
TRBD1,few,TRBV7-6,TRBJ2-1,TGTGCCAGCAGCTTAGGGAGGACAGGGGGCGTATCCTACAATGAGCAGTTCTTC,CASSLGRTGGVSYNEQFF
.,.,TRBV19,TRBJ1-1,TGTGCCAGTAGGGGTGGTCAGGGTGGATATTCGGGTGAAGCTTTCTTT,CASRGGQGGYSGEAFF
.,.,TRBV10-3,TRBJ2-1,TGTGCCATCAGTGAACGGGAGCATCAATACAATGAGCAGTTCTTC,CAISEREHQYNEQFF
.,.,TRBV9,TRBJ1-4,TGTGCCAGCAGCGTAGAACTGGGCGTAGGTGAAAAACTGTTTTTT,CASSVELGVGEKLFF
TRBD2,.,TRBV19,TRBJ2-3,TGTGCCAGTAGTTTATTAGCGGGGCTTAGCACAGATACGCAGTATTTT,CASSLLAGLSTDTQYF
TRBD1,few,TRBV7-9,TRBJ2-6,TGTGCCAGCAGCTCCGGACAGGGTGGTGGGGCCAACGTCCTGACTTTC,CASSSGQGGGANVLTF
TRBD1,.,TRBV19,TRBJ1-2,TGTGCCAGTAGTATCACCTCGACAGGGGACTATGGCTACACCTTC,CASSITSTGDYGYTF
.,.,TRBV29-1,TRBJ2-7,TGCAGCGTTTCCCTTAACTACGAGCAGTACTTC,CSVSLNYEQYF
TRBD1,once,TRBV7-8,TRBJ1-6,TGTGCCAGCAGCCCCCCCCGCCTACGACAGGGAAGCTCCTATAATTCACCCCTCCACTTT,CASSPPRLRQGSSYNSPLHF
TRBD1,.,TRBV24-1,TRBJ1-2,TGTGCCACCAGTGCCGTGGGACAGGTCAGTGGCTACACCTTC,CATSAVGQVSGYTF
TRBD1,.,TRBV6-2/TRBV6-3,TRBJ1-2,TGTGCCAGCAGTCAACCCGGGACAGGGGCATTGGGCTATGGCTACACCTTC,CASSQPGTGALGYGYTF
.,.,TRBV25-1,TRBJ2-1,TGTGCCAGCACTGCAAAGAGGAGCTCCTACAATGAGCAGTTCTTC,CASTAKRSSYNEQFF
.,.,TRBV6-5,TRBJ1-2,TGTGCCAGCAGAAGAACAGTTAACTATGGCTACACCTTC,CASRRTVNYGYTF
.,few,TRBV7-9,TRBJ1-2,TGTGCCAGCAGAGGGGCGGAATATGGCTACACCTTC,CASRGAEYGYTF
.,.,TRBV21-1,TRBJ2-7,TGTGCCAGCAGCAAAGAAGGGACAGTATACGAGCAGTACTTC,CASSKEGTVYEQYF
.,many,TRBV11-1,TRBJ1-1,TGTGCCAGCAGCTTAGAAGGAGGAATGAACACTGAAGCTTTCTTT,CASSLEGGMNTEAFF
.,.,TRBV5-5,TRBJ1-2,TGTGCCAGCAGCTTGATTGGTGGACAAGCTAACTATGGCTACACCTTC,CASSLIGGQANYGYTF
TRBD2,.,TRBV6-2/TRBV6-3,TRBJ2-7,TGTGCCAGCAGTTACTCGACTAGCGGGAGGTTCGAGCAGTACTTC,CASSYSTSGRFEQYF
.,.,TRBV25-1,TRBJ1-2,TGTGCCAGCAGTGCCACAGGGCCGAGTGGCTACACCTTC,CASSATGPSGYTF
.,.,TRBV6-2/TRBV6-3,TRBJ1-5,TGTGCCAGCAGCCTACTTCAGGACAGTCTCTGGAATCAGCCCCAGCATTTT,CASSLLQDSLWNQPQHF
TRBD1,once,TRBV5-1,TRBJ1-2,TGCGCCAGCAGCTTGGAACAGGGGAACTATGGCTACACCTTC,CASSLEQGNYGYTF
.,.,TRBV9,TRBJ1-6,TGTGCCAGCAGCGTAGGTGAAGGGACTCTTTCACCCCTCCACTTT,CASSVGEGTLSPLHF
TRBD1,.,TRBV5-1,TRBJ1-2,TGCGCCAGCAGCCTGGGCGGACAGGGGTTCTATGGCTACACCTTC,CASSLGGQGFYGYTF
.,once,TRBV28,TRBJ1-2,TGTGCCAGCAGTTTAATCGGTCGGAACTATGGCTACACCTTC,CASSLIGRNYGYTF
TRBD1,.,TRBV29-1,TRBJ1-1,TGCAGCGTATCAGGGGGTAACACTGAAGCTTTCTTT,CSVSGGNTEAFF
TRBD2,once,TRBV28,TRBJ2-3,TGTGCCAGCAGGGGGACTAGTCCAGATACGCAGTATTTT,CASRGTSPDTQYF
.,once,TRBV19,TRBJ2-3,TGTGCCTCCGGAACCCCAGGAGTAGGGGTTGGCACAGATACGCAGTATTTT,CASGTPGVGVGTDTQYF
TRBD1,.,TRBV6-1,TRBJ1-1,TGTGCCAGCAGTGAAAAGAGAGGGGACAGGGTTGGTGCTGAAGCTTTCTTT,CASSEKRGDRVGAEAFF
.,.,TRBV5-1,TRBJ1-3,TGCGCCAGCAGCTACGGACAGTCCTCTGGAAACACCATATATTTT,CASSYGQSSGNTIYF
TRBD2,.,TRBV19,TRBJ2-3,TGTGCCAGTAGGGGCAGGGACTACCACACAGATACGCAGTATTTT,CASRGRDYHTDTQYF
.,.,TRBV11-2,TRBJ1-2,TGTGCCAGCTCGCAGGGGCTCTCTAACTATGGCTACACCTTC,CASSQGLSNYGYTF
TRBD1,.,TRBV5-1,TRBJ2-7,TGCGCCAGCGGCCCGGGACAGCTCTCCTACGAGCAGTACTTC,CASGPGQLSYEQYF
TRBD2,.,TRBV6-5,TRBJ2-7,TGTGCCAGCAGACCCGGGGGGTCCTACGAGCAGTACTTC,CASRPGGSYEQYF
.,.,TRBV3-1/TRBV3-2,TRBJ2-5,TGTGCCAGCAGCCAGCGACTGAGCCTCGAGACCCAGTACTTC,CASSQRLSLETQYF
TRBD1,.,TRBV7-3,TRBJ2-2,TGTGCCAGCAGCCAACGACAGGGGGCGGGTACCGGGGAGCTGTTTTTT,CASSQRQGAGTGELFF
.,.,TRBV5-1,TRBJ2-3,TGCGCCAGCAGCTTTTCCGGGGGTGGGACAGATACGCAGTATTTT,CASSFSGGGTDTQYF
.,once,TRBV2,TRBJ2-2,TGTGCCGGCACTAATTCAGGGTCTTACACCGGGGAGCTGTTTTTT,CAGTNSGSYTGELFF
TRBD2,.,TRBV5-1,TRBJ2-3,TGCGCCAGCAGCTCGACTAGCGGGAGCACAGATACGCAGTATTTT,CASSSTSGSTDTQYF
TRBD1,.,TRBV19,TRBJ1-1,TGTGCCAGTAGACAGGGGGCGAGGGGAACGACCGACACTGAAGCTTTCTTT,CASRQGARGTTDTEAFF
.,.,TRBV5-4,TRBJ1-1,TGTGCCAGCAGCTTACAGGGAATGAACACTGAAGCTTTCTTT,CASSLQGMNTEAFF
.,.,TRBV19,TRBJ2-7,TGTGCCAGTAGTATATTGTGGGGCGGTACCTACGAGCAGTACTTC,CASSILWGGTYEQYF
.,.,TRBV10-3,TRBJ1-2,TGTGCCATCAGTGAACAAGAAGTTGATGGCTACACCTTC,CAISEQEVDGYTF
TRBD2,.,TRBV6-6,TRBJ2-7,TGTGCCAGCAGGGGAGGGGCTAGCGGTTCCTACGAGCAGTACTTC,CASRGGASGSYEQYF
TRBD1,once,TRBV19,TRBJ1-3,TGTGCCAGTAGTACAGCAGGGGGTGGAAACACCATATATTTT,CASSTAGGGNTIYF
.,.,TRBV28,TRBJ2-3,TGTGCCAGCAGTTTTCTCTCCCAGGGTGCCACAGATACGCAGTATTTT,CASSFLSQGATDTQYF
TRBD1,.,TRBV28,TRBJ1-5,TGTGCCAGCAGTTTAGGTAGACAGGGTTTGTTGCTCCGTCAGCCCCAGCATTTT,CASSLGRQGLLLRQPQHF
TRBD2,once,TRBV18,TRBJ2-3,TGTGCCAGCTCACCTCTAGCGGGAGATACAGATACGCAGTATTTT,CASSPLAGDTDTQYF
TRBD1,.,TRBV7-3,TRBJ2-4,TGTGCCAGCAGCCCTGGGACAGGCCCTAACTACATTCAGTACTTC,CASSPGTGPNYIQYF
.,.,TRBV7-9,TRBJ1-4,TGTGCCAGCAGCTTAGCTAGCGGAAATGAAAAACTGTTTTTT,CASSLASGNEKLFF
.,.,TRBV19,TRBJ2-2,TGTGCCAGTAGTATAGGAGGCAGGTTTGGCGGGTTGTACACCGGGGAGCTGTTTTTT,CASSIGGRFGGLYTGELFF
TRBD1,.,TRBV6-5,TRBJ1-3,TGTGCCAGCAGGAAAAGCCGGGACAGGGCCAACACCATATATTTT,CASRKSRDRANTIYF
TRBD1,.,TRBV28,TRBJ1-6,TGTGCCAGCAGAAAGGGGGCATCCTATAATTCACCCCTCCACTTT,CASRKGASYNSPLHF
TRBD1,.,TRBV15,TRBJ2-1,TGTGCCACCAGCAGACAGGGACAGGCATACAATGAGCAGTTCTTC,CATSRQGQAYNEQFF
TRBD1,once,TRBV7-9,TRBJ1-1,TGTGCCAGCAGCGCGACGGTGGGACAGGCCCGGGCCACTGAAGCTTTCTTT,CASSATVGQARATEAFF